The T cell receptor beta chain under discussion was sequenced for a study of T-cell reconstitution after alpha-beta-depleted transplantation in children. Preparing the TCRbeta library involved the use of unique molecular identifiers. TCRdb reanalysed the PCR reads using MiXCR and keeps one entry per CDR3 protein. The data contain around 680,000 distinct CDR3 sequences, 16% of them singletons. V shed 0 bases and J shed 3 bases, with 16 bases lying between them. The CDR3 has 16 amino acids. Germline V gene lookup returns CDR1 SGHDT and CDR2 YYEEEE. This clonotype has a count of ten or more. The TCR comes from a human donor who donated a stem cell graft to a child with acute myeloid leukemia. V usage is TRBV5-6 and J usage is TRBJ2-7, with D perhaps matching TRBD2 (6 bases). Here the sequenced sample was PBMCs from the stem cell graft donor, taken from the stem cell graft. CDR3 bases: TGTGCCAGCAGCTTGGGCCCGTCGGGACTCCTCTACGAGCAGTACTTC. Translation: CASSLGPSGLLYEQYF.